This T cell receptor beta chain was captured by sequencing in a study of early T cells in non-severe SARS-CoV-2 infection. Background on the study: Unsorted whole-blood RNA was sequenced in bulk, leaving chains unpaired.

Study-wide findings and caveats: Clonotype matching in VDJdb favored anti-spike CD8 responses and did not capture private and CD4 specificities.

Unique molecular identifiers were added to individual cDNA molecules. TCRdb analysed the 5' RACE reads with MiXCR anew, one entry per CDR3 protein. This sample has roughly 46,000 distinct CDR3 sequences, with around a tenth found just once. Trimming cost V 3 bases and J 2 bases, with 13 bases left between them. Germline loops: CDR1 DFQATT, CDR2 SNEGSKA (reference sequence). CDR3 length: 14 amino acids. This clonotype showed up many times. Its antigen is not known. Material: whole blood, obtained at baseline. The TCR sequence derives from an adult who was a healthcare worker with PCR-confirmed SARS-CoV-2 infection or an uninfected control (not recorded which). The V call is TRBV20-1, the J call TRBJ1-2, with no clear D. In nucleotides, the CDR3 is TGCAGTGCTAGGGGTTTGACACTAAACTATGGCTACACCTTC. It is translated as CSARGLTLNYGYTF.